One T cell receptor (beta chain) is described in this entry. Each CDR3 protein gets one entry after TCRdb re-called the RT-PCR reads with MiXCR. The profile shows 200,000 to 250,000 distinct CDR3 sequences, less than 15% of them singletons. The sample is drawn from a study of patients and donors after allogeneic stem cell transplantation. Source material: blood, either unsorted or a sorted T cell fraction (not recorded which). This receptor was taken from a human donor who was either an allogeneic HSCT recipient or a stem cell or donor lymphocyte infusion donor (not recorded which). It is not recorded whose cells these are; they may come from a transplant donor.

The CDR3 DNA sequence: TGTGCCAGCAGCCCCCTCGGGGCCCAAGATACGCAGTATTTT. This translates into CASSPLGAQDTQYF. The chain is built from TRBV7-9 and TRBJ2-3; D possibly uses TRBD1 or TRBD2 (5 bases each). Trimming left V 5 bases short and J 5 bases short, with 14 bases between. Per the germline V gene, CDR1 is SEHNR and CDR2 is FQNEAQ (reference sequence). The CDR3 spans 14 residues.